These T cell receptor beta chains were read from a single sample in a study of blood T cells in healthy people across ages. Via MiXCR, TCRdb re-called the 5' RACE reads, giving one row per CDR3 protein. The table includes around 1,000,000 distinct CDR3 sequences, less than 25% detected once. The sample was also linked to a second study, of T cells of mothers and their children.

Source material: blood. Source of these receptors: a girl aged 2-10 years in good health. The CDR3 runs from the conserved cysteine through the conserved F or W. Fields, in order: clone size, V gene, D gene, J gene, CDR3 DNA, CDR3 protein. The D gene is left open where the match is weak. Some rows have no size entry. The others give once, few or many, or a class for an expanded clone.

>few|TRBV15|.|TRBJ2-7
TGTGCCACCAGCAGAGACCGTTCTGGGGGTTACTACGAGCAGTACTTC
CATSRDRSGGYYEQYF
>.|TRBV7-2|.|TRBJ2-3
TGTGCCAGCAACTCCGATGGTGCTAGCACAGATACGCAGTATTTT
CASNSDGASTDTQYF
>few|TRBV12-3/TRBV12-4|.|TRBJ1-4
TGTGCCACCCTTACCCGGGGCTCTAATGAAAAACTGTTTTTT
CATLTRGSNEKLFF
>.|TRBV5-1|TRBD1|TRBJ2-7
TGCGCCAGCAGCTTGGCCCCCGGGACAGGGCATGGCGAGCAGTACTTC
CASSLAPGTGHGEQYF
>.|TRBV20-1|TRBD2|TRBJ2-1
TGCAGTGCTAGAGTTGGTAGCGGGAGACCCGATAATGAGCAGTTCTTC
CSARVGSGRPDNEQFF
>.|TRBV6-1|.|TRBJ2-3
TGTGCCAGCTGTTTCAGATACCCTAGCACAGATACGCAGTATTTT
CASCFRYPSTDTQYF
>few|TRBV5-1|TRBD1|TRBJ1-2
TGCGCCAGCAGATTTCCGGGACAGGGAAGGGGCTACACCTTC
CASRFPGQGRGYTF
>.|TRBV5-5|.|TRBJ2-1
TGTGCCAGCAGCGAGAGTGGGGGGCTCAATGAGCAGTTCTTC
CASSESGGLNEQFF
>.|TRBV12-3/TRBV12-4|TRBD1|TRBJ1-4
TGTGCCAGCAGTTTCATACGATCGGAGGGGGCAACAACTAATGAAAAACTGTTTTTT
CASSFIRSEGATTNEKLFF
>.|TRBV6-2/TRBV6-3|.|TRBJ2-3
TGTGCCAGCGCCCCACAGTGGGCGGACTCCGATACGCAGTATTTT
CASAPQWADSDTQYF
>few|TRBV7-9|TRBD1|TRBJ1-4
TGTGCCAGCAGCAGCCGGGACAGATTTAATGAAAAACTGTTTTTT
CASSSRDRFNEKLFF
>.|TRBV5-6|TRBD1|TRBJ2-4
TGTGCCAGCAGCTTGGGACAGGGAACCAAAAACATTCAGTACTTC
CASSLGQGTKNIQYF
>.|TRBV7-3|.|TRBJ2-1
TGTGCCAGCAGCTGGGTCGGTTCAAACAATGAGCAGTTCTTC
CASSWVGSNNEQFF
>few|TRBV19|TRBD1|TRBJ2-7
TGTGCCAGTAGTGAGGACAGGCTTTACGAGCAGTACTTC
CASSEDRLYEQYF
>.|TRBV29-1|.|TRBJ2-5
TGCAGCGTTGAAATGACAGCTCAAGAGACCCAGTACTTC
CSVEMTAQETQYF
>.|TRBV7-8|TRBD2|TRBJ2-1
TGTGCCAGCAGACCTCCCTTTAGCGGGGGAGACAATGAGCAGTTCTTC
CASRPPFSGGDNEQFF
>.|TRBV6-5|.|TRBJ2-2
TGTGCCAGCAGTTACTATGGGGAGCTGTTTTTT
CASSYYGELFF
>.|TRBV6-2/TRBV6-3|.|TRBJ2-7
TGTGCCAGCAGTTACACTAGACGGGACGAGCAGTATTTC
CASSYTRRDEQYF
>few|TRBV27|.|TRBJ1-4
TGTGCCAGCAGTTTATATGGAGGGGCGAATGAAAAACTGTTTTTT
CASSLYGGANEKLFF
>few|TRBV4-2|TRBD2|TRBJ2-7
TGTGCCAGCAGCCAAGAGACTAGCGGGGCCTACGAGCAGTACTTC
CASSQETSGAYEQYF
>.|TRBV28|TRBD2|TRBJ2-7
TGTGCCAGCAGCCAACAGACTAGCGGGAGGGCCTACGAGCAGTACTTC
CASSQQTSGRAYEQYF
>.|TRBV11-3|.|TRBJ2-3
TGTGCCAGCAGTCGCGGACAGAAGTGGACAGATACGCAGTATTTT
CASSRGQKWTDTQYF
>.|TRBV5-1|.|TRBJ2-2
TGCGCCAGCAGCTTGGACTTCTCCGGGGAGCTGTTTTTT
CASSLDFSGELFF
>few|TRBV10-2|TRBD1|TRBJ1-1
TGCGCCAGCAGTGAGGAGGGGGCCGACACTGAAGCTTTCTTT
CASSEEGADTEAFF
>few|TRBV20-1|TRBD1|TRBJ1-2
TGCAGTGCTAGTCGCACCCGGACAGGTGGAAGGGGCTACACCTTC
CSASRTRTGGRGYTF
>.|TRBV20-1|TRBD1|TRBJ2-2
TGCAGTGCTAGAGATTCTACCAGGGGGCTGACCGGGGAGCTGTTTTTT
CSARDSTRGLTGELFF
>few|TRBV12-3/TRBV12-4|.|TRBJ2-7
TGTGCCAGCAGTCATACCCAGGGTTGGGGCGAGCAGTACTTC
CASSHTQGWGEQYF
>few|TRBV28|.|TRBJ1-2
TGTGCCAGCAGTTTATACTCATGGGGCTACACCTTC
CASSLYSWGYTF
>.|TRBV9|TRBD1|TRBJ1-2
TGTGCCAGCAGCGTAGACGGCCGTTTTACAGGGGCAAGGGGCTACACCTTC
CASSVDGRFTGARGYTF
>few|TRBV9|.|TRBJ2-1
TGTGCCAGCAGTAGAGGACAAGAGCAGTTCTTC
CASSRGQEQFF
>.|TRBV18|TRBD1|TRBJ2-7
TGTGCCAGCTCACCTCGGGGACAGGGAGCGACGTACGAGCAGTACTTC
CASSPRGQGATYEQYF
>.|TRBV28|.|TRBJ2-5
TGTGCCAGCACTCTTCAGGGTCAAGAGACCCAGTACTTC
CASTLQGQETQYF
>.|TRBV20-1|TRBD2|TRBJ2-1
TGCAGTGCTAAAAAACCGACTCGGGCTAGCGGGACATACAATGAGCAGTTCTTC
CSAKKPTRASGTYNEQFF
>few|TRBV20-1|TRBD2|TRBJ2-7
TGCAGTGCTGCTAGCGGGAGCTCCTACGAGCAGTACTTC
CSAASGSSYEQYF
>.|TRBV7-7|TRBD2|TRBJ2-1
TGTGCTAGCAGCCCCGCGGGAGGGGATGAGCAGTTCTTC
CASSPAGGDEQFF
>once|TRBV6-6|TRBD1|TRBJ2-7
TGTGCCAGCATACACCGGGACAGGGACCACGAGCAGTACTTC
CASIHRDRDHEQYF
>.|TRBV20-1|TRBD1|TRBJ2-7
TGCAGTGCAGGGACAGACCTCTACGAGCAGTACTTC
CSAGTDLYEQYF